The 22 T cell receptor beta chains below were found in one sample sequenced in a study of blood T cell repertoires in COVID-19. The protocol was immunoSEQ multiplex PCR, while the TCRdb copy is restricted to in-frame clones and leaves out a portion. Here the sample spans about 160,000 clones, approximately 93% being singletons. The sample taken for sequencing was peripheral blood. The origin of the receptors is a woman in her fifties or sixties with COVID-19, enrolled during active disease.

The chain recombines TRBV7-3 with TRBJ2-3; 10 nucleotides match TRBD1. The CDR3 loop spans 14 amino acids. From germline, CDR1 is SGHTA and CDR2 FQGTGA. V lost 5 bases, J lost 4 bases, and 3 bases stayed unmatched. In nucleotides, the CDR3 is TGTGCCAGCAGCCTCGGACAGGGGGCAGATACGCAGTATTTT. Its protein is CASSLGQGADTQYF.

This sequence joins TRBV4-2 and TRBJ1-4; D is ambiguous. This CDR3 comprises 14 residues. V was pared by 1 base and J by 6 bases, with 9 bases between. Germline values: CDR1 LGHNA, CDR2 YNFKEQ. DNA for the CDR3: TGTGCCAGCAGCCAAGGGCGGCGGGATGAAAAACTGTTTTTT. Translated: CASSQGRRDEKLFF.

The V and J genes are TRBV3-1 (or the pseudogene TRBV3-2) and TRBJ2-1; TRBD1 matches 7 bases. Germline values: CDR1 LGHDT, CDR2 YNNKEL (reference sequence). Losses at the gene ends were 4 bases for V and 7 bases for J; bases not matched to a gene: 4. This CDR3 has 13 residues. CDR3 sequence: CASSPSTGNEQFF. The DNA of the CDR3 is TGTGCCAGCAGCCCCTCGACAGGGAATGAGCAGTTCTTC.

The chain carries TRBV2 and TRBJ1-5; D might be TRBD1 (6 bases). Germline values: CDR1 SNHLY, CDR2 FYNNEI. Trimming cost V 6 bases and J 2 bases, with 20 bases left between them. CDR3 length: 17 residues. The CDR3 DNA follows: TGTGCCAGCAGCGTCCGGCAGGGGCCCCGGGGCAATCAGCCCCAGCATTTT. Encoded protein: CASSVRQGPRGNQPQHF.

This sequence joins TRBV11-2 and TRBJ1-6; TRBD1 agrees at 8 bases. CDR3 length: 14 residues. CDR1 SGHAT and CDR2 FQNNGV come from the germline V gene. V was pared by 5 bases and J by 8 bases, with 5 bases of the junction left unmatched. DNA for the CDR3: TGTGCCAGCAGCACCCGGGACAGGTATTCACCCCTCCACTTT. Translating it yields CASSTRDRYSPLHF.

This rearrangement joins TRBV1 to TRBJ2-2; whether TRBD2, the table's D call, matches the DNA was not checked. TRBV1 is shown as a pseudogene. This CDR3 has 16 amino acids. The CDR3 DNA reads as TGCACCAGCAGCCTTCCGGAGGAGGGATGGACCGGGGAGCTGTTTTTT. This codes for CTSSLPEEGWTGELFF.

DNA of the CDR3: TGTGCCAGCAGTGAACCGCGGCGGGGGGACACAGATACGCAGTATTTT. It encodes CASSEPRRGDTDTQYF. The V call is TRBV6-1, the J call TRBJ2-3; TRBD2 matches at 8 bases. Looked up from germline, CDR1 is MNHNS and CDR2 is SASEGT. This CDR3 has 16 residues. Trimming cost V 2 bases and J 2 bases; bases outside gene matches: 6.

V usage is TRBV9 and J usage is TRBJ1-5; TRBD1 aligns across 7 bases. Germline trimming cut 3 bases from V and 4 bases from J; bases unmatched to any gene: 1. The CDR3 covers 13 residues. The germline V gene encodes CDR1 SGDLS and CDR2 YYNGEE. CDR3 sequence: CASSATGNQPQHF. CDR3 bases: TGTGCCAGCAGCGCGACAGGGAATCAGCCCCAGCATTTT.

This chain uses TRBV7-2 with TRBJ1-3, with D unresolved. The ends were cut back, 4 bases at V and 0 bases at J, with 16 bases in the middle. The CDR3 is 17 amino acids. The germline V gene has CDR1 SGHTA and CDR2 FQGNSA. The DNA for the CDR3 is TGTGCCAGCAGCTCAGCCGCGACACTCGTCTCTGGAAACACCATATATTTT. Its protein product is CASSSAATLVSGNTIYF.

Comments on this clone: This sample also contains other DNA sequences that code for the same CDR3. The CDR3 loop is CASSPPGTGDYGYTF. The CDR3 bases are TGTGCCAGCTCACCTCCCGGGACAGGGGACTATGGCTACACCTTC. This chain uses TRBV18 with TRBJ1-2, with 10 positions matching TRBD1. Germline V lookup: CDR1 KGHSH, CDR2 LQKENI. V lost 3 bases, J lost 3 bases, and 4 bases stayed unmatched. This CDR3 contains 15 residues.

The chain joins TRBV14 to TRBJ2-3, with 7 bases matching TRBD2. This CDR3 spans 16 amino acids. With V trimmed by 2 bases and J by 1 base, 6 bases remained unmatched. Germline CDR1 is SGHDN and CDR2 is FVKESK. The CDR3 reads CASSQLSGERTDTQYF. The CDR3 bases are TGTGCCAGCAGCCAACTAAGCGGGGAACGCACAGATACGCAGTATTTT.

The V call is TRBV6-2 or TRBV6-3, the J call TRBJ1-1, with TRBD1 matching over 7 bases. The CDR3 loop spans 20 amino acids. Germline CDR1 reads MNHEY; CDR2 reads SVGEGT. V lost 2 bases, J lost 0 bases, and 18 bases stayed unmatched. The DNA of the CDR3 is TGTGCCAGCAGTTACCCCGCCCCCGACAGGGTAATTTTGATGAACACTGAAGCTTTCTTT. Its protein product is CASSYPAPDRVILMNTEAFF.

The chain is built from TRBV19 and TRBJ1-2; possible D gene TRBD1, 5 bases. This CDR3 contains 13 residues. Trimming pared 3 bases from V and 7 bases from J, leaving 12 bases between. CDR1 is LNHDA, CDR2 SQIVND, per germline (reference sequence). Here the CDR3 DNA reads TGTGCCAGTAGTATTCGGGGGTTCCGTGGCTACACCTTC. It translates to CASSIRGFRGYTF.

This clone was seen just once. The J gene is TRBJ1-2, the V gene TRBV6-5; D is uncertain. Germline CDR1 and CDR2: MNHEY and SVGAGI. Between the trimmed V and J ends, which lost 2 bases and 8 bases, there was a span of 18 bases. The CDR3 runs 15 residues. Written as DNA, the CDR3 is TGTGCCAGCAGTTACAGGTCAGGACGGGGTCGCGGCTACACCTTC. As protein: CASSYRSGRGRGYTF.

The CDR3 here is CASSVGQLETQYF. CDR3 nucleotides: TGTGCCAGTTCGGTGGGACAGTTGGAGACCCAGTACTTC. J is TRBJ2-5 and V is TRBV19; TRBD1 matches at 7 bases. V was clipped by 8 bases and J by 5 bases; unmatched bases: 8. Germline V gene sequence: CDR1 LNHDA, CDR2 SQIVND (reference sequence). There are 13 residues in the CDR3.

CDR3 amino acids: CASSHTGGAGTEAFF. For the CDR3, the DNA is TGTGCCAGCAGCCACACAGGGGGCGCGGGAACTGAAGCTTTCTTT. The gene calls are TRBV3-1 (or the pseudogene TRBV3-2) and TRBJ1-1; TRBD1 matches 9 bases. Trimming cost V 3 bases and J 5 bases; bases outside gene matches: 7. CDR1 is LGHDT and CDR2 is YNNKEL in the germline V gene (reference sequence). This CDR3 contains 15 residues.

The chain recombines TRBV2 with TRBJ2-1; tentatively, D is TRBD2 (6 bases). V lost 4 bases, J lost 5 bases, and 12 bases lay in between. Germline assignment: CDR1 SNHLY and CDR2 FYNNEI. This CDR3 contains 14 residues. CDR3 amino acids: CASSAASVDNEQFF. The CDR3 nucleotides read TGTGCCAGCAGTGCTGCTAGCGTCGACAATGAGCAGTTCTTC.

The V and J genes are TRBV19 and TRBJ1-1, with D possibly being TRBD1 (6 bases). The CDR3 is 15 residues long. The V end lost 4 bases, the J end lost 5 bases, and 17 bases lay between the germline ends. Germline V gene sequence: CDR1 LNHDA, CDR2 SQIVND (reference sequence). CDR3 DNA: TGTGCCAGTAGTACGCCGGGGGGCGAGGGGACTGAAGCTTTCTTT. It translates to CASSTPGGEGTEAFF.

The chain employs TRBV18 and TRBJ2-5, with 11 bases aligning to TRBD1. Trimming took 3 bases from V and 5 from J; bases not matched to a gene: 5. Germline V lookup: CDR1 KGHSH, CDR2 LQKENI. The CDR3 has 15 residues. The CDR3 reads CASSPDRGRRETQYF. Here the CDR3 DNA reads TGTGCCAGCTCACCGGACAGGGGGCGAAGGGAGACCCAGTACTTC.

The chain uses TRBV11-2 and TRBJ2-5; 11 bases fit TRBD1. The CDR3 sequence is 15 residues long. V gave up 0 bases and J gave up 4 bases; unmatched junction bases: 1. Looked up from germline, CDR1 is SGHAT and CDR2 is FQNNGV. This CDR3 is CASSLDGTGGETQYF. DNA for the CDR3: TGTGCCAGCAGCTTAGATGGGACAGGGGGAGAGACCCAGTACTTC.

This clone showed up just a few times. The rearrangement joins TRBV5-1 to TRBJ2-2, with D perhaps TRBD1 (5 bases). The CDR3 sequence is 15 residues long. V lost 3 bases to trimming and J lost 5 bases, with 14 bases between them. CDR1 is SGHRS and CDR2 is YFSETQ in the germline V gene. CDR3 in amino acids: CASSSGHRATGELFF. DNA for the CDR3: TGCGCCAGCAGCTCAGGACACCGGGCTACCGGGGAGCTGTTTTTT. Drawing the rest from reference TRBV5-1 and TRBJ2-2, the complete variable domain is KAGVTQTPRYLIKTRGQQVTLSCSPISGHRSVSWYQQTPGQGLQFLFEYFSETQRNKGNFPGRFSGRQFSNSRSEMNVSTLELGDSALYLCASSSGHRATGELFFGEGSRLTVL.

V gene TRBV9 combines with J gene TRBJ2-7; 12 bases map to TRBD2. In germline, CDR1 is SGDLS, CDR2 YYNGEE. The CDR3 covers 15 residues. J was trimmed by 2 bases and V by 7 bases; bases with no gene match: 7. CDR3 sequence reads: CASSTASGGAYEQYF. The CDR3 coding sequence is TGTGCCAGCTCCACCGCTAGCGGGGGGGCCTACGAGCAGTACTTC.